These T cell receptor beta chains were read from a single sample in a study of blood T cell repertoires in COVID-19. The protocol was immunoSEQ multiplex PCR, while the TCRdb copy is restricted to in-frame clones and leaves out a portion. The sample contains approximately 100,000 clones, less than 85% of which appear only once. Input material: peripheral blood. The source is a man between 65 and 79 years old with active or convalescent COVID-19. The CDR3 runs from the conserved cysteine through the conserved F or W. Each record gives: V gene, clone size, D gene, J gene, CDR3 protein, CDR3 DNA. The D gene is left open where the match is weak. Size is stated for part of the rows, as once, few or many counts, or as a class when the clone is expanded.

TRBV5-1,-,-,TRBJ2-3,CASREEITDTQYF,TGCGCCAGCAGAGAAGAGATCACAGATACGCAGTATTTT
TRBV5-6,-,-,TRBJ1-2,CASSLRPPNYGYTF,TGTGCCAGCAGCCTCAGGCCGCCAAACTATGGCTACACCTTC
TRBV2,-,TRBD2,TRBJ2-1,CASSEVEGGRGSKQFF,TGTGCCAGCAGTGAAGTGGAGGGCGGGAGAGGTTCTAAGCAGTTCTTC
TRBV5-3,few,-,TRBJ2-1,CARSLYRESSYNEQFF,TGTGCCAGAAGCTTGTATCGGGAGAGCTCCTACAATGAGCAGTTCTTC
TRBV9,-,-,TRBJ2-7,CASSLQTGSYEQYF,TGTGCCAGCAGCTTGCAGACAGGCTCCTACGAGCAGTACTTC
TRBV15,-,-,TRBJ2-3,CATSRDMTDSTDTQYF,TGTGCCACCAGCAGAGATATGACAGATAGCACAGATACGCAGTATTTT
TRBV18,-,-,TRBJ1-1,CASSQTRQPNTEAFF,TGTGCCAGCTCACAAACTCGACAGCCGAACACTGAAGCTTTCTTT
TRBV18,-,-,TRBJ2-1,CASSPGANNEQFF,TGTGCCAGCTCACCAGGGGCAAACAATGAGCAGTTCTTC
TRBV6-5,few,TRBD1,TRBJ1-5,CASRAGTGGDQPQHF,TGTGCCAGCAGAGCCGGGACAGGGGGTGATCAGCCCCAGCATTTT
TRBV2,-,TRBD1,TRBJ1-2,CASSFLDREYGYTF,TGTGCCAGCAGTTTTCTCGACAGGGAGTATGGCTACACCTTC
TRBV6-5,-,TRBD1,TRBJ1-5,CAVGQVSNQPQHF,TGTGCCGTGGGACAGGTTAGCAATCAGCCCCAGCATTTT
TRBV2,-,TRBD1,TRBJ1-5,CASSGGQGFNQPQHF,TGTGCCAGCAGTGGGGGACAGGGTTTCAATCAGCCCCAGCATTTT
TRBV3-1/TRBV3-2,-,TRBD1,TRBJ1-1,CASRPGQGRTEAFF,TGTGCCAGCAGACCGGGACAGGGGAGAACTGAAGCTTTCTTT
TRBV2,-,TRBD1,TRBJ2-5,CASSEVRAGGAETQYF,TGTGCCAGCAGTGAAGTTCGGGCAGGGGGCGCCGAGACCCAGTACTTC
TRBV5-1,-,TRBD2,TRBJ2-5,CASSWGGRIETQYF,TGCGCCAGCAGCTGGGGAGGGAGGATCGAGACCCAGTACTTC
TRBV6-5,-,-,TRBJ2-7,CASSYGGSSLEQYF,TGTGCCAGCAGTTACGGGGGCTCCTCCCTCGAGCAGTACTTC
TRBV5-6,-,TRBD1,TRBJ1-4,CASSLWQGVANEKLFF,TGTGCCAGCAGCTTGTGGCAGGGGGTGGCTAATGAAAAACTGTTTTTT
TRBV10-3,-,TRBD1,TRBJ2-5,CAISTGTGRETQYF,TGTGCCATCAGTACCGGGACAGGGAGGGAGACCCAGTACTTC
TRBV15,-,-,TRBJ1-4,CATSRDRGGSTNEKLFF,TGTGCCACCAGCAGAGATAGGGGGGGTTCAACTAATGAAAAACTGTTTTTT
TRBV7-9,-,-,TRBJ2-2,CASPFAGNTGELFF,TGTGCCAGCCCATTCGCAGGAAACACCGGGGAGCTGTTTTTT
TRBV4-1,-,-,TRBJ1-3,CASSQEAGEGYGNTIYF,TGCGCCAGCAGCCAAGAGGCAGGGGAAGGATATGGAAACACCATATATTTT
TRBV19,-,TRBD1,TRBJ1-5,CASTGTGGDLQPQHF,TGTGCCAGTACCGGGACAGGGGGTGATCTTCAGCCCCAGCATTTT
TRBV9,few,TRBD2,TRBJ2-2,CASSGSTSATGELFF,TGTGCCAGCAGCGGGTCGACTAGCGCGACCGGGGAGCTGTTTTTT
TRBV6-1,-,-,TRBJ1-1,CASSEAGRVYTEAFF,TGTGCCAGCAGTGAAGCGGGCAGGGTCTACACTGAAGCTTTCTTT
TRBV10-2,-,-,TRBJ1-2,CASSGSGDYGYTF,TGCGCCAGCAGCGGGAGCGGGGACTATGGCTACACCTTC